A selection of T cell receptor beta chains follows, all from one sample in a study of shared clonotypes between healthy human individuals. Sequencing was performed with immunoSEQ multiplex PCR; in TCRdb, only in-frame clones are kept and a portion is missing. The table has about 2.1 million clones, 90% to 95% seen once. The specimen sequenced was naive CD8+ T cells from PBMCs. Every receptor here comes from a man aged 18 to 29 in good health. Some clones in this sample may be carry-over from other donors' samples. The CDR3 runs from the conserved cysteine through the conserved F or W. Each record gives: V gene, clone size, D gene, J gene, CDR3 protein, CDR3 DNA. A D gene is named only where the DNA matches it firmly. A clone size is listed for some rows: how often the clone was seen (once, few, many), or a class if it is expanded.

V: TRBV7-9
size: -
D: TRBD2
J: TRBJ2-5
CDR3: CASSLGREGLEQETQYF
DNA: TGTGCCAGCAGCTTAGGTCGAGAAGGACTAGAACAAGAGACCCAGTACTTC

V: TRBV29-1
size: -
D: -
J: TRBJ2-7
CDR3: CSALGSSYEQYF
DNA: TGCAGCGCCCTCGGAAGCTCCTACGAGCAGTACTTC

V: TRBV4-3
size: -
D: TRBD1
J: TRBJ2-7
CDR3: CASSQGDRVGDEQYF
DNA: TGCGCCAGCAGCCAGGGAGACAGGGTTGGCGACGAGCAGTACTTC

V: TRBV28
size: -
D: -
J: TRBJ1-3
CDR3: CASSPGTSGNTIYF
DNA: TGTGCCAGCAGTCCGGGGACCTCTGGAAACACCATATATTTT

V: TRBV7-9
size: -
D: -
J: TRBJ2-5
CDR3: CASSLGGWVETQYF
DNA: TGTGCCAGCAGCTTAGGGGGCTGGGTGGAGACCCAGTACTTC

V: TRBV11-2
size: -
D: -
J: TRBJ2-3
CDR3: CASSLRDATDTQYF
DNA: TGTGCCAGCAGCTTACGGGACGCAACAGATACGCAGTATTTT

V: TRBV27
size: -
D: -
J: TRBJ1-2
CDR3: CASSILGQVLDGYTF
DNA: TGTGCCAGCAGTATTTTAGGGCAGGTACTAGATGGCTACACCTTC

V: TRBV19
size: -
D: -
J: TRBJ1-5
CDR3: CASSISRGSNQPQHF
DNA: TGTGCCAGTAGTATATCAAGGGGGAGCAATCAGCCCCAGCATTTT

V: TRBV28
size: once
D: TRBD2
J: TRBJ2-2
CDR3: CASAGGRFTGELFF
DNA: TGTGCCAGCGCGGGCGGGAGATTCACCGGGGAGCTGTTTTTT

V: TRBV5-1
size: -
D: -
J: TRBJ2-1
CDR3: CASSPLARIGNEQFF
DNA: TGCGCCAGCAGCCCTTTGGCTAGAATTGGTAATGAGCAGTTCTTC

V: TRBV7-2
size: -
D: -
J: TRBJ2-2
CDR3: CASSLGSGPNTGELFF
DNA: TGTGCCAGCAGCTTAGGATCGGGGCCCAACACCGGGGAGCTGTTTTTT

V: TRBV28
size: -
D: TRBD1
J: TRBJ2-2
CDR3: CASSLRQGRTRNTGELFF
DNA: TGTGCCAGCAGTTTGCGACAGGGGCGAACCCGGAACACCGGGGAGCTGTTTTTT

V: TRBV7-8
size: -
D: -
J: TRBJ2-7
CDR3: CASSWGTKYEQYF
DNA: TGTGCCAGCAGTTGGGGGACAAAATACGAGCAGTACTTC

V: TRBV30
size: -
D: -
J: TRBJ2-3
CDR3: CAWSVKRSDTQYF
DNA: TGTGCCTGGAGTGTAAAGCGGTCAGATACGCAGTATTTT

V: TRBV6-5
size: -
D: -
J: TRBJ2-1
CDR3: CASSRGLAADEQFF
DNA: TGTGCCAGCAGCCGGGGGCTAGCAGCGGATGAGCAGTTCTTC

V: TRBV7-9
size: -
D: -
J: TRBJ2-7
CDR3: CASSWGDSPYEQYF
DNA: TGTGCCAGCAGCTGGGGCGACAGTCCCTACGAGCAGTACTTC

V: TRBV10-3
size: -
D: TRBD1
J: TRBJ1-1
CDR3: CAITPGQGASEAFF
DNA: TGTGCCATCACCCCGGGACAGGGGGCCTCTGAAGCTTTCTTT

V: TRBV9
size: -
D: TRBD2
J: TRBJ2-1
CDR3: CASSLPGLAVHNNEQFF
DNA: TGTGCCAGCAGCTTGCCGGGACTAGCGGTCCACAACAATGAGCAGTTCTTC

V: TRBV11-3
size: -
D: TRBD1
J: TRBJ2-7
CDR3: CASSTGQGSSYEQYF
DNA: TGTGCCAGCAGCACGGGACAGGGGAGTTCCTACGAGCAGTACTTC

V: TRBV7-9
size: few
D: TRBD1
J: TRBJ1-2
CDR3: CASSFAGQGAGYTF
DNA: TGTGCCAGCAGCTTCGCGGGACAGGGGGCTGGCTACACCTTC

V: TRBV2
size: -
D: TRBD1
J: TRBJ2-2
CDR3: CATQTGTETGELFF
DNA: TGTGCCACCCAAACCGGGACAGAGACCGGGGAGCTGTTTTTT